The 23 T cell receptor beta chains below were found in one sample sequenced in a study of blood T cell repertoires in COVID-19. Sequencing used immunoSEQ multiplex PCR; TCRdb keeps in-frame clones, though not all of them. The sample includes roughly 80,000 clones, 88% seen only once; the top ten take approximately 5.1%. Sequenced material: peripheral blood. These receptors originate from a woman over 75 with acute or convalescent COVID-19.

This chain uses TRBV19 with TRBJ2-6; no firm D call. Germline CDR1 is LNHDA and CDR2 is SQIVND (reference sequence). This CDR3 spans 15 amino acids. Trimming removed 4 bases at V and 0 bases at J, with 7 bases between. The CDR3 DNA is TGTGCCAGTAGTAACAGATTCTCTGGGGCCAACGTCCTGACTTTC. Translating it yields CASSNRFSGANVLTF.

In DNA, the CDR3 is TGTGCCAGCAGCTTGGGGACTAGCAGTAATACAGATACGCAGTATTTT. Its protein is CASSLGTSSNTDTQYF. The chain couples TRBV5-4 to TRBJ2-3, with 8 bases fitting TRBD2. The CDR3 has 16 amino acids. With V trimmed by 0 bases and J by 3 bases, 6 bases remained unmatched. Germline values: CDR1 SGHNT, CDR2 YYREEE (reference sequence).

The rearrangement links TRBV6-5 to TRBJ1-1, with D hard to call. Trimming pared 8 bases from V and 3 bases from J, leaving 7 bases between. From germline, CDR1 is MNHEY and CDR2 SVGAGI. The length of the CDR3 is 11 residues. The CDR3 DNA reads as TGTGCCAGCGCCGGGTACACTGAAGCTTTCTTT. Its protein product is CASAGYTEAFF.

The rearrangement links TRBV10-3 to TRBJ2-1; D is unresolved. Germline V gene data show CDR1 as ENHRY and CDR2 as SYGVKD. V shed 8 bases and J shed 1 base, with 12 bases lying between them. The CDR3 totals 14 residues. CDR3 protein: CAIGAPTSYNEQFF. CDR3 in DNA: TGTGCCATCGGAGCTCCTACGTCCTACAATGAGCAGTTCTTC.

The rearrangement links TRBV11-1 to TRBJ2-2; 8 bases map to TRBD1. CDR1 is SGHAT, CDR2 FQDESV, per germline (reference sequence). This CDR3 region has 15 residues. Trimming removed 6 bases from V and 3 bases from J; junction bases left unmatched: 6. For the CDR3, the DNA is TGTGCCAGCAGGAGACAGGGGCGGGACACCGGGGAGCTGTTTTTT. This translates into CASRRQGRDTGELFF.

The chain uses TRBV7-2 and TRBJ1-2, with 9 bases matching TRBD1. Trimming took 5 bases from V and 0 from J; bases not matched to a gene: 10. From germline, CDR1 is SGHTA and CDR2 FQGNSA. The CDR3 has 17 residues. The chain's CDR3 is CASSPSGQGTSNYGYTF. The CDR3 coding sequence is TGTGCCAGCAGCCCTAGTGGACAGGGGACTTCTAACTATGGCTACACCTTC. The full variable domain, completed using reference TRBV7-2 and TRBJ1-2, is GAGVSQSPSNKVTEKGKDVELRCDPISGHTALYWYRQSLGQGLEFLIYFQGNSAPDKSGLPSDRFSAERTGGSVSTLTIQRTQQEDSAVYLCASSPSGQGTSNYGYTFGSGTRLTVV.

This clone was recorded only once. This chain joins TRBV2 and TRBJ2-6; 10 nucleotides match TRBD1. The junction had 7 bases not matched to a gene; V was cut back by 6 bases and J by 2 bases. CDR1 is SNHLY and CDR2 is FYNNEI in the germline V gene. The CDR3 consists of 17 residues. CDR3 nucleotide sequence: TGTGCCAGCAGGGAGGGACAGGGGAGGCCTGGGGCCAACGTCCTGACTTTC. This codes for CASREGQGRPGANVLTF. Together with reference TRBV2 and TRBJ2-6, the CDR3 gives the full variable domain: EPEVTQTPSHQVTQMGQEVILRCVPISNHLYFYWYRQILGQKVEFLVSFYNNEISEKSEIFDDQFSVERPDGSNFTLKIRSTKLEDSAMYFCASREGQGRPGANVLTFGAGSRLTVL.

V is TRBV9 and J is TRBJ1-2; 10 nucleotides agree with TRBD1. The trim removed 0 bases at V and 7 bases at J, leaving 3 bases unmatched. The CDR3 consists of 14 residues. CDR1 is SGDLS and CDR2 is YYNGEE in the germline V gene. CDR3 bases: TGTGCCAGCAGCGTAGAGGGACAGGGGATTGGCTACACCTTC. Its protein product is CASSVEGQGIGYTF.

The J gene is TRBJ2-7, the V gene TRBV11-2; 9 bases fit TRBD2. This CDR3 has 19 residues. Germline CDR1 and CDR2: SGHAT and FQNNGV. Unmatched junction bases numbered 20, after V lost 5 bases and J lost 3 bases. DNA of the CDR3: TGTGCCAGCAGCACCCCCCGGGCAGGACTAGCGTCCTCCCTCTACGAGCAGTACTTC. Residues: CASSTPRAGLASSLYEQYF. The entire variable domain, with the rest obtained from reference TRBV11-2 and TRBJ2-7, is as follows: EAGVAQSPRYKIIEKRQSVAFWCNPISGHATLYWYQQILGQGPKLLIQFQNNGVVDDSQLPKDRFSAERLKGVDSTLKIQPAKLEDSAVYLCASSTPRAGLASSLYEQYFGPGTRLTVT.

The chain combines TRBV7-9 with TRBJ1-1; TRBD1 matches 7 bases. The germline gives CDR1 SEHNR, CDR2 FQNEAQ (reference sequence). The CDR3 extends over 13 amino acids. The V segment lost 5 bases and the J segment 3 bases; nucleotides outside the gene matches: 3. The CDR3: CASSPGQYTEAFF. The DNA of the CDR3 is TGTGCCAGCAGCCCGGGACAGTACACTGAAGCTTTCTTT.

The V gene is TRBV7-2, the J gene TRBJ2-5, with TRBD1 matching 8 bases. CDR1 is SGHTA, CDR2 FQGNSA, per germline. The CDR3 is 16 residues long. J lost 5 bases, V lost 1 base, and 9 bases had no gene match. The CDR3 protein is CASSLDGRGQTETQYF. The CDR3 bases are TGTGCCAGCAGCTTAGATGGCAGGGGGCAGACGGAGACCCAGTACTTC.

V is TRBV5-1 and J is TRBJ2-7, with 7 bases lining up with TRBD1. V dropped 3 bases and J dropped 3; count of bases not matched to a gene: 6. CDR1 and CDR2 from the germline V gene are SGHRS and YFSETQ. This CDR3 contains 14 residues. In DNA form, the CDR3 reads TGCGCCAGCAGCTCCGGGACAGCAGGCTACGAGCAGTACTTC. Translation: CASSSGTAGYEQYF.

The CDR3 sequence is CASSRRTGELFF. CDR3 in DNA: TGTGCCAGCAGTAGGAGAACCGGGGAGCTGTTTTTT. This chain joins TRBV7-8 and TRBJ2-2; no definite D call. V dropped 6 bases and J dropped 5 bases, with 7 bases sitting between them. The CDR3 has 12 residues. The V gene's germline CDR1 is SGHVS and CDR2 FQNEAQ.

This sequence joins TRBV29-1 and TRBJ2-7; 9 nucleotides line up with TRBD1. Germline V CDR1 and CDR2: SQVTM, ANQGSEA. The trim removed 5 bases at V and 3 bases at J, leaving 5 bases unmatched. CDR3 length equals 13 residues. CDR3 loop: CSVKQGAIYEQYF. CDR3 sequence (DNA): TGCAGCGTTAAACAGGGGGCAATCTACGAGCAGTACTTC.

V gene TRBV4-3 combines with J gene TRBJ2-3; the match to TRBD2 covers 9 bases. The ends lost 0 bases at V and 5 bases at J; junction bases unmatched: 9. The CDR3 has 17 residues. Germline V gene lookup returns CDR1 LGHNA and CDR2 YSLEER. CDR3 protein: CASSQDSASGARDTQYF. Here the CDR3 DNA reads TGCGCCAGCAGCCAAGATTCGGCTAGCGGGGCTCGAGATACGCAGTATTTT.

Worth noting for this clone: Other nucleotide sequences from this sample produce the same CDR3. V and J are TRBV9 and TRBJ1-2; 7 bases are a match to TRBD1. This CDR3 is 13 amino acids long. The germline CDR1 and CDR2 sequences are SGDLS and YYNGEE. Germline trimming cut 4 bases from V and 2 bases from J; bases unmatched to any gene: 2. Here the CDR3 reads CASSLQGNYGYTF. Written as DNA, the CDR3 is TGTGCCAGCAGCCTACAGGGGAACTATGGCTACACCTTC.

V gene TRBV5-8 combines with J gene TRBJ2-7; tentatively, D is TRBD2 (6 bases). Germline V lookup: CDR1 SGHTS, CDR2 YDEGEE. The CDR3 contains 15 residues. Trimming removed 0 bases from V and 1 base from J, with 11 bases in between. CDR3 in amino acids: CASSLGLGLSYEQYF. The DNA of the CDR3 is TGTGCCAGCAGCTTGGGTTTGGGACTGTCCTACGAGCAGTACTTC.

The chain joins TRBV12-3 or TRBV12-4 to TRBJ1-2, with D unclear. With 6 bases removed from V and 7 bases from J, the gap between germline ends came to 15 bases. The length of the CDR3 is 13 residues. The CDR3 DNA follows: TGTGCCAGCAGACCTCGAGGAGGGCTTGGCTACACCTTC. It codes for CASRPRGGLGYTF.

V gene TRBV27 combines with J gene TRBJ1-4; 12 bases are shared with TRBD1. V lost 7 bases, J lost 10 bases, and 7 bases stayed unmatched. Germline assignment: CDR1 MNHEY and CDR2 SMNVEV (reference sequence). CDR3 length: 14 amino acids. DNA of the CDR3: TGTGCCAGCACTGGAGGGACAGGGGGCGGAAAACTGTTTTTT. Amino acids: CASTGGTGGGKLFF.

The rearrangement uses TRBV15 and TRBJ2-3; 7 nucleotides line up with TRBD2. The CDR3 has 18 residues. The J segment lost 5 bases and the V segment lost 7 bases, leaving 21 bases of the junction unmatched. CDR1 and CDR2 from the germline V gene are LNHNV and YYDKDF (reference sequence). This CDR3 is CATTKYRTSAGDVDTQYF. The CDR3 nucleotides read TGTGCCACCACCAAGTACCGTACTAGTGCGGGGGATGTAGATACGCAGTATTTT. Looking up the rest from reference TRBV15 and TRBJ2-3 gives the full variable domain: DAMVIQNPRYQVTQFGKPVTLSCSQTLNHNVMYWYQQKSSQAPKLLFHYYDKDFNNEADTPDNFQSRRPNTSFCFLDIRSPGLGDTAMYLCATTKYRTSAGDVDTQYFGPGTRLTVL.

V and J are TRBV10-3 and TRBJ1-1, with 9 bases matching TRBD1. The germline V gene has CDR1 ENHRY and CDR2 SYGVKD. V lost 4 bases, J lost 4 bases, and 7 bases stayed unmatched. There are 15 residues in the CDR3. CDR3 residues: CAISAGQGGSTEAFF. CDR3 nucleotide sequence: TGTGCCATCAGTGCGGGACAGGGTGGGAGCACTGAAGCTTTCTTT.

The chain employs TRBV11-3 and TRBJ1-4; TRBD1 is a possible D gene (5 bases). Trimming shortened V by 4 bases and J by 5 bases, and 20 bases separated the two germline ends. Germline V gene lookup returns CDR1 SGHNT and CDR2 YENEEA. This CDR3 is 17 amino acids long. DNA for the CDR3: TGTGCCAGCAGCTCCAGGCAGGGAGGCGTTACAAATGAAAAACTGTTTTTT. This translates into CASSSRQGGVTNEKLFF.

This clone was counted once. This rearrangement joins TRBV19 to TRBJ1-1; D is unclear. This CDR3 contains 13 residues. The germline V gene has CDR1 LNHDA and CDR2 SQIVND (reference sequence). V shed 5 bases and J shed 4 bases, with 11 bases lying between them. The CDR3 protein is CASSQTRSTEAFF. For the CDR3, the DNA is TGTGCCAGTAGTCAGACACGATCCACTGAAGCTTTCTTT. Drawing the rest from reference TRBV19 and TRBJ1-1, the complete variable domain is DGGITQSPKYLFRKEGQNVTLSCEQNLNHDAMYWYRQDPGQGLRLIYYSQIVNDFQKGDIAEGYSVSREKKESFPLTVTSAQKNPTAFYLCASSQTRSTEAFFGQGTRLTVV.